This T cell receptor (beta chain) was retrieved from a study of T cell repertoires in cytomegalovirus infection. Whole-study context: CMV epitopes, recently identified HLA-C-restricted and well-studied HLA-B-restricted, were used. Both CMV infection and a matching HLA type were indicated by public TCR beta signatures. Study results and caveats: Ex vivo responses were dominated by HLA-C-restricted CMV-specific TCR beta clonotypes. Identification of carriers of CMV plus the relevant HLA was performed using cumulative public TCR beta family frequency.

TCRdb re-called the reads with MiXCR, one entry per CDR3 protein. The repertoire holds about 140,000 distinct CDR3 sequences, with 30% to 40% as singletons. The J segment lost 7 bases and the V segment lost 3 bases, leaving 17 bases of the junction unmatched. This CDR3 is 20 amino acids long. CDR1 is LNHDA and CDR2 is SQIVND in the germline V gene (reference sequence). This clonotype was counted a few times. The target antigen is unknown. This specimen consisted of CD8+ T cells from cultured PBMCs, obtained from culture after CMV antigen stimulation. The origin of this receptor is a human donor in good health (CMV status not recorded). Some clones in this sample may be carry-over from other donors' samples. The chain has TRBV19 and TRBJ2-1; 14 nucleotides line up with TRBD2. The CDR3 is CASSITSGLAGGPGANEQFF. The DNA of the CDR3 is TGTGCCAGTAGTATCACGTCAGGACTAGCGGGGGGCCCCGGGGCAAATGAGCAGTTCTTC.